This T cell receptor beta chain was sequenced for a study of blood T cell repertoires in COVID-19. This clone was found a few times. The length of the CDR3 is 15 residues. Germline V CDR1 and CDR2: MNHEY, SVGAGI. Trimming took 7 bases from V and 2 from J, leaving 14 bases between them. In the original analysis: Estimated nucleated cell counts came from reference gene primer amplification. Assay: immunoSEQ multiplex PCR; the TCRdb copy retains only in-frame clones and omits some. The V and J calls and the clone size are those of that table, but D and trimming were determined from the DNA. The sample records some 68,000 clones, about four fifths being singletons.

Material: peripheral blood. V usage is TRBV6-5 and J usage is TRBJ1-4; D is ambiguous. The receptor comes from a man between 65 and 85 years old with acute or convalescent COVID-19. In nucleotides, the CDR3 is TGTGCCAGCACCCCCGCAAAGAGCACTAATGAAAAACTGTTTTTT. It is translated as CASTPAKSTNEKLFF.